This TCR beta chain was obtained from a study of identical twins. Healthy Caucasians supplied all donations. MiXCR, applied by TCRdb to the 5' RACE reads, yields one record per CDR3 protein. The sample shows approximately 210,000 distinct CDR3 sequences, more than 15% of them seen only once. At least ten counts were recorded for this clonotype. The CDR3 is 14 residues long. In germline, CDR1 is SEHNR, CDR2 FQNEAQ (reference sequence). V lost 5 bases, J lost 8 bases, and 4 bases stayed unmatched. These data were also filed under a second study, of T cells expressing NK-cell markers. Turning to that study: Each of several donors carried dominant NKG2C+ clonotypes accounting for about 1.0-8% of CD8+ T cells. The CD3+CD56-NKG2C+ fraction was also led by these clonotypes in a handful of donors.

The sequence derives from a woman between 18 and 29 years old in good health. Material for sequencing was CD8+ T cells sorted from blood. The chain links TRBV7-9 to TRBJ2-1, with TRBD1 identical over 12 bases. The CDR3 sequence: CASSQRDRGHEQFF. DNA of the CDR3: TGTGCCAGCAGCCAGCGGGACAGGGGGCATGAGCAGTTCTTC. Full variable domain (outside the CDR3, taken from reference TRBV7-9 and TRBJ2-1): DTGVSQNPRHKITKRGQNVTFRCDPISEHNRLYWYRQTLGQGPEFLTYFQNEAQLEKSRLLSDRFSAERPKGSFSTLEIQRTEQGDSAMYLCASSQRDRGHEQFFGPGTRLTVL.